These T cell receptor beta chains were read from a single sample in a study of blood T cell repertoires in COVID-19. This table comes from immunoSEQ multiplex PCR, and its TCRdb copy is limited to in-frame clones, with some not included. The table lists about 300,000 clones, 85% to 90% of them singletons. The sample comprised peripheral blood. These receptors all stem from a woman in her fifties or sixties with COVID-19, enrolled during active disease. CDR3s include the opening cysteine and the closing phenylalanine or tryptophan. A D gene is named only where the DNA matches it firmly. Clone sizes are given selectively: once, few, many, or a class where the clone is expanded.

J gene	V gene	clone size	D gene	CDR3 DNA	CDR3 protein
TRBJ1-5	TRBV5-6	-	-	TGTGCCAGCAGCCTGGGACACCGTGATCAGCCCCAGCATTTT	CASSLGHRDQPQHF
TRBJ2-2	TRBV7-3	-	-	TGTGCCAGCAGCTTCAGGGTCACCGGGGAGCTGTTTTTT	CASSFRVTGELFF
TRBJ1-1	TRBV7-6	-	TRBD1	TGTGCCAGCAGCCAGACCAGGGGGCCGGATACTGAAGCTTTCTTT	CASSQTRGPDTEAFF
TRBJ2-2	TRBV7-2	-	-	TGTGCCAGCAGCCGCTCTAGCGATAAGGCCGGGGAGCTGTTTTTT	CASSRSSDKAGELFF
TRBJ2-1	TRBV15	-	-	TGTGCCACCAGCAGAGATTTCCGGAGCTCCTACAATGAGCAGTTCTTC	CATSRDFRSSYNEQFF
TRBJ1-2	TRBV19	once	TRBD1	TGTGCCAGTAGCCTGAGGACAGGGTGGGGGTATGGCTACACCTTC	CASSLRTGWGYGYTF
TRBJ2-7	TRBV5-6	-	TRBD1	TGTGCCAGCAGCGCGCAACAGGGGGCGGGATACGAGCAGTACTTC	CASSAQQGAGYEQYF
TRBJ2-1	TRBV5-5	-	TRBD2	TGTGCCAGCAGCTTAGGGACTAGCGGGATTGATGAGCAGTTCTTC	CASSLGTSGIDEQFF
TRBJ1-3	TRBV10-1	-	-	TGCGCCAGCAGTCCGGACAGAGGCTCTGGAAACACCATATATTTT	CASSPDRGSGNTIYF
TRBJ2-1	TRBV7-6	once	-	TGTGCCAGCAGCTTAGCTTCTTTCTTTATTACGAGCTCCTACAATGAGCAGTTCTTC	CASSLASFFITSSYNEQFF
TRBJ2-2	TRBV19	-	-	TGTGCCAGTAGTATAGAGGAGGGGAGGCCGAACACCGGGGAGCTGTTTTTT	CASSIEEGRPNTGELFF
TRBJ2-7	TRBV6-6	once	-	TGTGCCAGCAGTTACGGAACTCTAGGAGCCTACGAGCAGTACTTC	CASSYGTLGAYEQYF
TRBJ2-7	TRBV30	once	TRBD2	TGTGCCTGGACCCCCCTTGCGGGAGGGCCTCGGGGGTACGAGCAGTACTTC	CAWTPLAGGPRGYEQYF